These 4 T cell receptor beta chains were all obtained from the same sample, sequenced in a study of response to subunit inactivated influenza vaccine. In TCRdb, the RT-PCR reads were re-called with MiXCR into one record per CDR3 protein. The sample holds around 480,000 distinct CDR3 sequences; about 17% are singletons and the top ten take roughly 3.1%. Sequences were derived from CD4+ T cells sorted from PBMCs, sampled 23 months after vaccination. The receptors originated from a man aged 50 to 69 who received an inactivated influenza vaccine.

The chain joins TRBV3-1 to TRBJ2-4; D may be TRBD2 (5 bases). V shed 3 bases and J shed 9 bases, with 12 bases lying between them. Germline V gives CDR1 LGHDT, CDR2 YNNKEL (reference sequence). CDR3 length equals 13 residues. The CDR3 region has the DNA TGTGCCAGCAGCCATAGCGCGGAAACCATTCAGTACTTC. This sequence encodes CASSHSAETIQYF. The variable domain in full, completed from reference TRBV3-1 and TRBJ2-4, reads DTAVSQTPKYLVTQMGNDKSIKCEQNLGHDTMYWYKQDSKKFLKIMFSYNNKELIINETVPNRFSPKSPDKAHLNLHINSLELGDSAVYFCASSHSAETIQYFGAGTRLSVL.

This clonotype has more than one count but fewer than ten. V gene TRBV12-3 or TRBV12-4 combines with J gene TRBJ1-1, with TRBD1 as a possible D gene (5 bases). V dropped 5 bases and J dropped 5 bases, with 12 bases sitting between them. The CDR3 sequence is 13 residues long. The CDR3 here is CASSVGGWTEAFF. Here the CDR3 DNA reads TGTGCCAGCAGTGTGGGGGGTTGGACTGAAGCTTTCTTT.

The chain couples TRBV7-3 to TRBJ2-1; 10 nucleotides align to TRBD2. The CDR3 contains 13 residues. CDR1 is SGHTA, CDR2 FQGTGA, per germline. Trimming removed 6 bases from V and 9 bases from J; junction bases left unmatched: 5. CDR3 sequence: CASSRLAGVEQFF. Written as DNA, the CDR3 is TGTGCCAGCAGTCGCCTAGCGGGAGTTGAGCAGTTCTTC.

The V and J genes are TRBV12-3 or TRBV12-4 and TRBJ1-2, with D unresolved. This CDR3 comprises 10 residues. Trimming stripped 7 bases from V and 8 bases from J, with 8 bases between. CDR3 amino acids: CASTPGGYTF. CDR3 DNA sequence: TGTGCCAGCACTCCGGGGGGCTACACCTTC.